These 20 T cell receptor beta chains share one sample of origin, sequenced in a study of shared clonotypes between healthy human individuals. Clones were read by immunoSEQ multiplex PCR, and TCRdb kept only the in-frame ones, dropping some. The sample holds fewer than 3 million clones; roughly 92% are singletons and the top ten take 0.3% to 0.45%. The sample comprised naive CD4+ T cells from PBMCs. Subset reported: CD45RA+ positively selected. All receptors derive from a man aged 18 to 29 in good health. Some clones in this sample may be carry-over from other donors' samples.

The rearrangement uses TRBV5-4 and TRBJ2-2, with a weak D call TRBD2 (6 bases). Germline V CDR1 and CDR2: SGHNT, YYREEE (reference sequence). Trimming cost V 3 bases and J 5 bases, with 17 bases left between them. This CDR3 is built from 16 residues. CDR3 sequence reads: CASSSRGTGWTGELFF. The CDR3 DNA follows: TGTGCCAGCAGCTCCCGCGGGACTGGGTGGACCGGGGAGCTGTTTTTT.

CDR3 residues: CASSYEAPSTDTQYF. CDR3 coding DNA: TGTGCCAGCAGTTACGAGGCCCCTAGCACAGATACGCAGTATTTT. The genes are TRBV6-6 and TRBJ2-3; no definite D call. Trimming removed 2 bases from V and 0 bases from J, with 9 bases in between. From germline, CDR1 is MNHNY and CDR2 SVGAGI (reference sequence). CDR3 length equals 15 residues.

The V gene is TRBV6-5, the J gene TRBJ2-3; unclear D gene. Per the germline V gene, CDR1 is MNHEY and CDR2 is SVGAGI. The CDR3 is 13 residues long. Trimming shortened V by 8 bases and J by 3 bases, and 12 bases separated the two germline ends. The CDR3 here is CASGLGGTDTQYF. Here the CDR3 DNA reads TGTGCCAGCGGGTTAGGCGGAACAGATACGCAGTATTTT.

This clone turned up a few times. The V and J genes are TRBV29-1 and TRBJ1-1; TRBD1 agrees at 9 bases. Trimming cost V 6 bases and J 2 bases; bases outside gene matches: 16. The CDR3 consists of 17 residues. Germline loops: CDR1 SQVTM, CDR2 ANQGSEA. CDR3 in amino acids: CSVSKLTPGQGNTEAFF. DNA of the CDR3: TGCAGCGTCAGCAAACTAACACCGGGACAGGGTAACACTGAAGCTTTCTTT.

The chain carries TRBV7-3 and TRBJ1-1, with D possibly TRBD1 on 6 matching bases. Germline V gives CDR1 SGHTA, CDR2 FQGTGA. CDR3 length equals 17 residues. V dropped 1 base and J dropped 1 base, with 16 bases sitting between them. The CDR3 is CASSLMGHPPGNTEAFF. The CDR3 nucleotides read TGTGCCAGCAGCTTAATGGGACACCCCCCAGGGAACACTGAAGCTTTCTTT.

V gene TRBV6-1 combines with J gene TRBJ2-7, with 7 bases identical to TRBD2. Trimming took 2 bases from V and 7 from J; bases not matched to a gene: 11. The V gene's germline CDR1 is MNHNS and CDR2 SASEGT. CDR3 length: 15 residues. Here the CDR3 DNA reads TGTGCCAGCAGTGAAAGGGGCGGGAGTGGGTCAGAGCAGTACTTC. Protein product: CASSERGGSGSEQYF.

The gene calls are TRBV6-6 and TRBJ2-1; unclear D gene. There are 14 residues in the CDR3. Germline CDR1 is MNHNY and CDR2 is SVGAGI (reference sequence). V lost 6 bases and J 9 bases, leaving 18 bases between the germline ends. CDR3 amino acids: CASSTVSPVAEQFF. CDR3 in DNA: TGTGCCAGCAGCACGGTCTCCCCCGTGGCTGAGCAGTTCTTC.

This clone has a single count. The genes are TRBV4-2 and TRBJ1-5; D might be TRBD1 (6 bases). CDR3 size: 14 residues. Germline V CDR1 and CDR2: LGHNA, YNFKEQ. The V end was cut by 5 bases, the J end by 1 base, with 9 bases between. The CDR3 bases are TGTGCCAGCAGCTGGCAGGGGAGCAATCAGCCCCAGCATTTT. It yields the protein CASSWQGSNQPQHF.

The chain links TRBV5-4 to TRBJ1-2; a weak D match, TRBD1 (5 bases). The germline V and J ends were trimmed by 0 bases and 4 bases, with 13 bases remaining between them. The CDR3 totals 15 residues. The germline V gene has CDR1 SGHNT and CDR2 YYREEE (reference sequence). CDR3 region: CASSLGQGVGYGYTF. CDR3 nucleotides: TGTGCCAGCAGCTTGGGGCAGGGAGTGGGCTATGGCTACACCTTC. The full variable domain, with the rest looked up from reference TRBV5-4 and TRBJ1-2, is ETGVTQSPTHLIKTRGQQVTLRCSSQSGHNTVSWYQQALGQGPQFIFQYYREEENGRGNFPPRFSGLQFPNYSSELNVNALELDDSALYLCASSLGQGVGYGYTFGSGTRLTVV.

The rearrangement links TRBV27 to TRBJ2-1; D is undetermined. V lost 4 bases, J lost 5 bases, and 15 bases lay in between. Germline CDR1 reads MNHEY; CDR2 reads SMNVEV (reference sequence). CDR3 size: 15 residues. The CDR3 sequence is CASSSQLLGDNEQFF. CDR3 nucleotide sequence: TGTGCCAGCAGTTCCCAGCTCCTAGGCGACAATGAGCAGTTCTTC.

V usage is TRBV2 and J usage is TRBJ2-7; unclear D gene. Germline CDR1 and CDR2: SNHLY and FYNNEI. CDR3 size: 13 residues. Trimming removed 4 bases from V and 3 bases from J, with 10 bases in between. CDR3 nucleotides: TGTGCCAGCAGTGGCCAGCGCGGCTACGAGCAGTACTTC. Translating it yields CASSGQRGYEQYF.

This clone was recorded a few times. The rearrangement uses TRBV6-6 and TRBJ1-4; D gene ambiguous. The V gene lost 6 bases and the J gene lost 6 bases, with 5 bases spanning the gap. The CDR3 is made up of 11 amino acids. CDR1 MNHNY and CDR2 SVGAGI come from the germline V gene (reference sequence). The CDR3 DNA is TGTGCCAGCAGCCTCGATGAAAAACTGTTTTTT. It codes for CASSLDEKLFF.

This rearrangement joins TRBV9 to TRBJ1-3, with 7 bases lining up with TRBD1. V lost 5 bases and J lost 4; bases outside the gene matches: 6. Germline V gene data show CDR1 as SGDLS and CDR2 as YYNGEE. The CDR3 is 14 amino acids. This CDR3 is CASSSPRGGNTIYF. The CDR3, as DNA: TGTGCCAGCAGTTCCCCCAGGGGGGGAAACACCATATATTTT. The complete variable domain, with remaining parts taken from reference TRBV9 and TRBJ1-3, reads DSGVTQTPKHLITATGQRVTLRCSPRSGDLSVYWYQQSLDQGLQFLIQYYNGEERAKGNILERFSAQQFPDLHSELNLSSLELGDSALYFCASSSPRGGNTIYFGEGSWLTVV.

The chain is built from TRBV5-1 and TRBJ1-1; possibly TRBD1 for D (6 bases). The CDR3 spans 15 residues. The germline V gene encodes CDR1 SGHRS and CDR2 YFSETQ. Trimming left V 0 bases short and J 5 bases short, with 14 bases between. CDR3 in amino acids: CASSLEPGARTEAFF. The DNA for the CDR3 is TGCGCCAGCAGCTTGGAGCCAGGGGCGAGGACTGAAGCTTTCTTT.

The rearrangement links TRBV29-1 to TRBJ1-2; D is undetermined. Germline assignment: CDR1 SQVTM and CDR2 ANQGSEA. This CDR3 region has 10 residues. DNA of the CDR3: TGCCCCCCGGGTAACTATGGCTACACCTTC. Translated, it gives CPPGNYGYTF.

This clone was detected once. The rearrangement joins TRBV7-2 to TRBJ2-2; maybe TRBD1 (6 bases). Trimming removed 4 bases from V and 8 bases from J, with 11 bases in between. CDR1 and CDR2 (germline): SGHTA, FQGNSA. The CDR3 covers 13 residues. CDR3 DNA sequence: TGTGCCAGCAGCTCCTCGAGGGGGGGGGAGCTGTTTTTT. Protein: CASSSSRGGELFF.

This clone was observed once. This chain uses TRBV7-2 with TRBJ2-7, with D tentatively TRBD2 (6 bases). The germline V and J ends were trimmed by 1 base and 7 bases, with 20 bases remaining between them. This CDR3 has 16 residues. Germline lookup yields CDR1 SGHTA and CDR2 FQGNSA. The CDR3 is CASSLGLFRVAGEQYF. The CDR3 nucleotides read TGTGCCAGCAGCTTAGGGCTATTTCGGGTCGCGGGAGAGCAGTACTTC.

The chain joins TRBV7-7 to TRBJ2-1; D unresolved. The V end lost 5 bases, the J end lost 10 bases, and 9 bases lay between the germline ends. Germline V gives CDR1 SSHAT, CDR2 FNYEAQ (reference sequence). This CDR3 spans 11 amino acids. CDR3 residues: CASSPKEEQFF. The CDR3 region has the DNA TGTGCCAGCAGCCCCAAAGAAGAGCAGTTCTTC. Full variable domain (rest looked up from reference TRBV7-7 and TRBJ2-1): GAGVSQSPRYKVTKRGQDVTLRCDPISSHATLYWYQQALGQGPEFLTYFNYEAQPDKSGLPSDRFSAERPEGSISTLTIQRTEQRDSAMYRCASSPKEEQFFGPGTRLTVL.

The chain carries TRBV20-1 and TRBJ2-5; D may be TRBD2 (5 bases). V lost 7 bases and J lost 5, with 11 bases in between. This CDR3 region has 11 residues. Germline assignment: CDR1 DFQATT and CDR2 SNEGSKA (reference sequence). The CDR3 DNA sequence: TGCAGTGTGGTCAGAGGGGAGACCCAGTACTTC. It encodes CSVVRGETQYF.

This CDR3 is CASSFGTGTNEQFF. CDR3 bases: TGCGCCAGCAGCTTCGGGACAGGGACCAATGAGCAGTTCTTC. The chain recombines TRBV5-1 with TRBJ2-1, with 9 bases that match TRBD1. The CDR3 runs 14 residues. The V gene end was trimmed by 2 bases and the J gene end by 6 bases; junction bases not matched to a gene: 3. The germline V gene has CDR1 SGHRS and CDR2 YFSETQ.